One and the same sample provided the 25 T cell receptor beta chains below, sequenced in a study of T cell responses to AZD1222 COVID-19 vaccine listed by TCRdb under 2021. Libraries came from the immunoSEQ multiplex PCR assay. Imported from immuneACCESS, the table was reduced by TCRdb to in-frame sequences with V and J called. These copies leave out some clones; in studies compared against another copy, an unresolved V gene accounts for under half, and the cause of the remainder is not known. The sample yields 130,000 or so clones; around 92% were counted once. About 1.9% of the sample comes from the top ten. The sample's time point label, decoded: about 28 days (+/-7) after the second vaccine dose. Sequenced material: peripheral blood, taken 28 days after the second AZD1222 dose. The receptors were gathered from an adult who received the AZD1222 COVID-19 vaccine.

CDR3 in amino acids: CASSYPVQGESYNEQFF. The CDR3 DNA sequence: TGTGCCAGCAGTTACCCGGTGCAGGGTGAATCCTACAATGAGCAGTTCTTC. The chain has TRBV2 and TRBJ2-1, with D tentatively TRBD1 (5 bases). The CDR3 covers 17 residues. Germline V gene data show CDR1 as SNHLY and CDR2 as FYNNEI. With 5 bases removed from V and 1 base from J, the gap between germline ends came to 18 bases.

This clone has more than one count but fewer than ten. Other DNA sequences in this sample translate to the same CDR3. This chain joins TRBV5-1 and TRBJ1-1; 10 nucleotides agree with TRBD1. V dropped 4 bases and J dropped 3; count of bases not matched to a gene: 3. The V gene's germline CDR1 is SGHRS and CDR2 YFSETQ. The CDR3 is 14 amino acids. CDR3 in DNA: TGCGCCAGCAGCCTAGGGACAGGGGACACTGAAGCTTTCTTT. Translated, it gives CASSLGTGDTEAFF.

The chain employs TRBV9 and TRBJ1-1, with 9 bases matching TRBD1. Trimming cost V 0 bases and J 7 bases; bases outside gene matches: 7. The germline V gene has CDR1 SGDLS and CDR2 YYNGEE. The CDR3 is 15 amino acids. CDR3 residues: CASSVEPGTGIEAFF. The CDR3 DNA reads TGTGCCAGCAGCGTAGAGCCCGGGACAGGGATTGAAGCTTTCTTT. Full variable domain (missing parts from reference TRBV9 and TRBJ1-1): DSGVTQTPKHLITATGQRVTLRCSPRSGDLSVYWYQQSLDQGLQFLIQYYNGEERAKGNILERFSAQQFPDLHSELNLSSLELGDSALYFCASSVEPGTGIEAFFGQGTRLTVV.

This rearrangement joins TRBV6-2 or TRBV6-3 to TRBJ2-7; TRBD1 is a possible D gene (6 bases). The CDR3 runs 14 residues. Germline V gene sequence: CDR1 MNHEY, CDR2 SVGEGT. Trimming stripped 3 bases from V and 4 bases from J, with 13 bases between. This CDR3 reads CASSYSRGGYEQYV. The CDR3 coding sequence is TGTGCCAGCAGTTATAGCAGGGGTGGGTACGAGCAGTACGTC.

The chain has TRBV5-1 and TRBJ2-1; 11 nucleotides agree with TRBD2. The CDR3 consists of 15 residues. The germline V gene encodes CDR1 SGHRS and CDR2 YFSETQ. The V and J ends lost 1 base and 6 bases, in that order; junction bases with no gene match: 3. The CDR3 protein is CASSLISGGGNEQFF. CDR3 bases: TGCGCCAGCAGCTTGATTAGCGGGGGGGGCAATGAGCAGTTCTTC.

The gene calls are TRBV7-2 and TRBJ1-1; no clear D. The germline V gene has CDR1 SGHTA and CDR2 FQGNSA. The V gene lost 4 bases and the J gene lost 5 bases, with 14 bases spanning the gap. The CDR3 runs to 14 residues. For the CDR3, the DNA is TGTGCCAGCAGCTCCTCGTTAGGATGGACTGAAGCTTTCTTT. Its protein product is CASSSSLGWTEAFF.

This clone appeared once. The genes are TRBV6-4 and TRBJ1-5, with D possibly matching TRBD1 (5 bases). Germline CDR1 and CDR2: MRHNA and SNTAGT. V shed 5 bases and J shed 6 bases, with 17 bases lying between them. This CDR3 has 15 amino acids. The CDR3 is CASSQGMGQGQPQHF. CDR3 bases: TGTGCCAGCAGTCAGGGCATGGGGCAGGGTCAGCCCCAGCATTTT.

This chain uses TRBV5-5 with TRBJ1-5; TRBD1 agrees at 9 bases. CDR1 and CDR2 (germline): SGHKS, YYEKEE (reference sequence). Germline trimming cut 3 bases from V and 4 bases from J; bases unmatched to any gene: 8. This CDR3 is 16 amino acids long. CDR3 sequence: CASSSIPGQGNQPQHF. The CDR3 DNA reads TGTGCCAGCAGCTCCATTCCGGGACAGGGTAATCAGCCCCAGCATTTT.

The chain employs TRBV7-9 and TRBJ1-4; D is uncertain. The CDR3 loop spans 13 amino acids. The germline V and J ends were trimmed by 1 base and 6 bases, with 6 bases remaining between them. Germline V gives CDR1 SEHNR, CDR2 FQNEAQ (reference sequence). Here the CDR3 reads CASSLVSDEKLFF. CDR3 coding DNA: TGTGCCAGCAGCTTAGTGTCGGATGAAAAACTGTTTTTT.

In this sample, this clone turned up once. The rearrangement links TRBV6-2 or TRBV6-3 to TRBJ2-7; 8 bases agree with TRBD2. The V gene end was trimmed by 4 bases and the J gene end by 0 bases; junction bases not matched to a gene: 5. Germline values: CDR1 MNHEY, CDR2 SVGEGT. This CDR3 has 15 amino acids. In nucleotides, the CDR3 is TGTGCCAGCAGTTCCGGGACTAGGGGCTCCTACGAGCAGTACGTC. Amino acid sequence: CASSSGTRGSYEQYV.

V is TRBV7-9 and J is TRBJ1-5; D uncertain. V was pared by 3 bases and J by 6 bases, with 6 bases between. The CDR3 spans 12 residues. Germline values: CDR1 SEHNR, CDR2 FQNEAQ (reference sequence). CDR3 DNA sequence: TGTGCCAGCAGCTTTCGGGCTCAGCCCCAGCATTTT. Amino acids: CASSFRAQPQHF.

The rearrangement uses TRBV7-6 and TRBJ1-1; D is undetermined. Germline CDR1 is SGHVS and CDR2 is FNYEAQ. This CDR3 has 13 residues. The V gene lost 2 bases and the J gene lost 1 base, with 5 bases spanning the gap. CDR3 bases: TGTGCCAGCAGCTTAAACCAGAACACTGAAGCTTTCTTT. Amino acid sequence: CASSLNQNTEAFF.

The chain links TRBV5-4 to TRBJ2-3, with TRBD1 as a possible D gene (5 bases). V shed 3 bases and J shed 2 bases, with 13 bases lying between them. The CDR3 has 15 amino acids. Germline V gives CDR1 SGHNT, CDR2 YYREEE (reference sequence). CDR3 region: CASSSDITITDTQYF. DNA for the CDR3: TGTGCCAGCAGCTCGGACATAACAATCACAGATACGCAGTATTTT.

This clone has only one observation. This chain joins TRBV29-1 and TRBJ1-1, with 7 bases aligning to TRBD1. The germline V gene encodes CDR1 SQVTM and CDR2 ANQGSEA. V dropped 2 bases and J dropped 3; count of bases not matched to a gene: 3. There are 13 residues in the CDR3. For the CDR3, the DNA is TGCAGCGTTGAAACAGGGGCCTACACTGAAGCTTTCTTT. The encoded protein is CSVETGAYTEAFF.

The chain joins TRBV2 to TRBJ1-2; D is ambiguous. The CDR3 covers 18 residues. Trimming removed 6 bases at V and 4 bases at J, with 27 bases between. CDR1 and CDR2 (germline): SNHLY, FYNNEI. CDR3 in amino acids: CASRAMWVHSPVGYGYTF. In nucleotides, the CDR3 is TGTGCCAGCAGGGCAATGTGGGTCCATTCCCCAGTGGGCTATGGCTACACCTTC.

The chain employs TRBV6-1 and TRBJ1-1; tentative D call: TRBD1 (5 bases). The CDR3 length is 14 residues. V dropped 3 bases and J dropped 10 bases, with 18 bases sitting between them. Looked up from germline, CDR1 is MNHNS and CDR2 is SASEGT. CDR3 DNA: TGTGCCAGCAGTGATCCGGGGGAAATTCTCGCAGCTTTCTTT. Its translation: CASSDPGEILAAFF.

The V and J genes are TRBV19 and TRBJ1-3; 11 bases align to TRBD1. Germline values: CDR1 LNHDA, CDR2 SQIVND (reference sequence). The ends lost 10 bases at V and 2 bases at J; junction bases unmatched: 10. The CDR3 runs to 16 residues. The CDR3 nucleotides read TGTGCCACCTGGGACAGGGGGGGAAGTGCTGGAAACACCATATATTTT. Translation gives CATWDRGGSAGNTIYF. Supplemented by reference TRBV19 and TRBJ1-3, the full variable domain reads DGGITQSPKYLFRKEGQNVTLSCEQNLNHDAMYWYRQDPGQGLRLIYYSQIVNDFQKGDIAEGYSVSREKKESFPLTVTSAQKNPTAFYLCATWDRGGSAGNTIYFGEGSWLTVV.

The chain carries TRBV6-5 and TRBJ2-5; D may be TRBD1 (6 bases). The CDR3 length is 14 residues. V lost 2 bases and J 5 bases, leaving 12 bases between the germline ends. The germline V gene has CDR1 MNHEY and CDR2 SVGAGI. For the CDR3, the DNA is TGTGCCAGCAGTTACGCAGGGGCACGGGAGACCCAGTACTTC. Translating gives CASSYAGARETQYF.

The rearrangement links TRBV15 to TRBJ1-6; D remains unclear. Trimming stripped 5 bases from V and 6 bases from J, with 11 bases between. This CDR3 contains 14 residues. Germline loops: CDR1 LNHNV, CDR2 YYDKDF (reference sequence). The CDR3, as DNA: TGTGCCACCAGCCCCCGTGGCACTAATTCACCCCTCCACTTT. Translation gives CATSPRGTNSPLHF.

This clone was detected a few times. The V and J genes are TRBV14 and TRBJ2-2, with D unclear. Germline-derived CDR1 and CDR2 are SGHDN and FVKESK. The V end lost 1 base, the J end lost 2 bases, and 5 bases lay between the germline ends. The CDR3 covers 14 residues. The CDR3 region is CASSQGTNTGELFF. CDR3 sequence (DNA): TGTGCCAGCAGCCAAGGGACCAACACCGGGGAGCTGTTTTTT.

This chain links TRBV7-9 with TRBJ1-2; maybe TRBD1 (6 bases). The CDR3 spans 14 residues. CDR1 is SEHNR and CDR2 is FQNEAQ in the germline V gene (reference sequence). V was pared by 5 bases and J by 4 bases, with 14 bases between. The chain's CDR3 is CASSVPQDSYGYTF. The CDR3 DNA reads as TGTGCCAGCAGCGTACCCCAGGACAGCTATGGCTACACCTTC.

The V and J genes are TRBV7-9 and TRBJ2-2, with 7 bases aligning to TRBD1. With 4 bases clipped from V and 4 bases from J, the junction kept 6 bases outside the gene matches. Per the germline V gene, CDR1 is SEHNR and CDR2 is FQNEAQ (reference sequence). The CDR3 loop spans 15 amino acids. In DNA form, the CDR3 reads TGTGCCAGCAGCTGGGGACAGCTCACCACCGGGGAGCTGTTTTTT. This gives the protein CASSWGQLTTGELFF.

V and J are TRBV7-8 and TRBJ1-1, with 8 positions matching TRBD1. V shed 6 bases and J 4 bases; nucleotides not matched to a gene: 10. The CDR3 covers 15 residues. Germline values: CDR1 SGHVS, CDR2 FQNEAQ. CDR3 bases: TGTGCCAGCAGTAAAAGCCGGGACAGGATCACTGAAGCTTTCTTT. This translates into CASSKSRDRITEAFF.

The V call is TRBV6-5, the J call TRBJ1-6; TRBD1 matches at 10 bases. The CDR3 is 14 amino acids. Per the germline V gene, CDR1 is MNHEY and CDR2 is SVGAGI. The ends lost 5 bases at V and 9 bases at J; junction bases unmatched: 4. The CDR3 loop reads CASSRQGASSPLHF. CDR3 bases: TGTGCCAGCAGTCGACAGGGGGCAAGTTCACCCCTCCACTTT.

The chain uses TRBV24-1 and TRBJ1-5; D not resolved. Germline loops: CDR1 KGHDR, CDR2 SFDVKD. The CDR3 length is 12 residues. The V gene lost 0 bases and the J gene lost 6 bases, with 2 bases spanning the gap. The CDR3 DNA sequence: TGTGCCACCAGTGATTTGAGTCAGCCCCAGCATTTT. This gives the protein CATSDLSQPQHF.